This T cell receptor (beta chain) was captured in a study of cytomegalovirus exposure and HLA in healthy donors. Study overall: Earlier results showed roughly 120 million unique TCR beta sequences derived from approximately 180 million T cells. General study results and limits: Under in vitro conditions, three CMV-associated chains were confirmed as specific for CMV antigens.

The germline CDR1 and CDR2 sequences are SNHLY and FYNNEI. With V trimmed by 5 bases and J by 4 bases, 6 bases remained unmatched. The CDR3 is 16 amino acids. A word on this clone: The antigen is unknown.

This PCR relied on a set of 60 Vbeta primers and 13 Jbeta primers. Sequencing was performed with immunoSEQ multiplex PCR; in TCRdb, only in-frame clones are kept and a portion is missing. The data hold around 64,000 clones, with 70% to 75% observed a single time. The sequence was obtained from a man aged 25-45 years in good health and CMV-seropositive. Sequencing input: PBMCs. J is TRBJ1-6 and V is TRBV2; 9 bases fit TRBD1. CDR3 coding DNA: TGTGCCAGCAGTTCGGACAGGGGCCTTTATAATTCACCCCTCCACTTT. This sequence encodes CASSSDRGLYNSPLHF.